These T cell receptor beta chains were read from a single sample in a study of blood T cell repertoires in COVID-19. TCRdb keeps only in-frame clones here, not all; method: immunoSEQ multiplex PCR. The sample lists hundreds of thousands of clones, about nine tenths occurring once. The sample consisted of peripheral blood. The receptors stem from a woman in her thirties who had recovered from COVID-19. Each CDR3 is given with its conserved first and last residue. Each record gives: J gene, V gene, clone size, D gene, CDR3 protein, CDR3 DNA. D genes are given only for firm matches. Expanded clones get a size class; other rows say once, few or many, or leave the size out.

TRBJ1-1 TRBV5-4 NA TRBD1 CASSWDRGQNAEAFF TGTGCCAGCAGCTGGGACAGGGGGCAAAACGCTGAAGCTTTCTTT
TRBJ2-7 TRBV11-2 NA TRBD1 CASSLLGQPSLF TGTGCCAGCAGCCTCCTGGGACAGCCCTCCCTATTC
TRBJ2-5 TRBV5-6 NA NA CASSLGGLETQYF TGTGCCAGCAGCTTGGGAGGCTTAGAGACCCAGTACTTC
TRBJ1-2 TRBV24-1 NA TRBD1 CATSDTDRGNYGYTF TGTGCCACCAGTGATACCGACAGGGGGAACTATGGCTACACCTTC
TRBJ2-2 TRBV11-3 NA NA CASSLQGQGRVGELFF TGTGCCAGCAGCTTACAAGGACAAGGAAGGGTCGGGGAGCTGTTTTTT
TRBJ2-1 TRBV5-1 NA TRBD2 CASSWTSLYEQFF TGCGCCAGCAGCTGGACTAGTCTCTATGAGCAGTTCTTC
TRBJ2-7 TRBV6-6 NA TRBD2 CASSASGGAYEQYF TGTGCCAGCAGCGCTAGCGGGGGGGCCTACGAGCAGTACTTC
TRBJ2-3 TRBV10-3 few TRBD1 CAISVPGQGVDTQYF TGTGCCATCAGTGTTCCGGGACAGGGGGTTGATACGCAGTATTTT
TRBJ1-5 TRBV6-5 NA NA CASSYRAGSIHQPQHF TGTGCCAGCAGTTACCGAGCAGGGTCCATCCATCAGCCCCAGCATTTT
TRBJ1-2 TRBV28 NA TRBD1 CASRAGTGHFRYTF TGTGCCAGCAGAGCCGGGACAGGACATTTTCGCTACACCTTC
TRBJ2-7 TRBV2 NA NA CASREFYEQYF TGTGCCAGCCGGGAATTCTACGAGCAGTACTTC
TRBJ1-4 TRBV7-7 NA TRBD1 CASSRLRDRGQWNNEKLFF TGTGCCAGCAGCCGACTGAGGGACAGGGGGCAGTGGAATAATGAAAAACTGTTTTTT
TRBJ2-6 TRBV4-2 NA NA CASSHVGREGFGANVLTF TGTGCCAGCAGCCACGTGGGGAGAGAGGGTTTTGGGGCCAACGTCCTGACTTTC
TRBJ1-4 TRBV19 NA TRBD1 CASSPLSGTGHEKLFF TGTGCCAGTAGTCCCCTCTCGGGGACAGGGCATGAAAAACTGTTTTTT
TRBJ2-3 TRBV29-1 NA NA CSVAGGYPDTQYF TGCAGCGTTGCTGGGGGCTACCCAGATACGCAGTATTTT
TRBJ2-1 TRBV9 NA NA CASSAGVGSYNEQFF TGTGCCAGCAGCGCAGGGGTTGGGTCCTACAATGAGCAGTTCTTC
TRBJ2-1 TRBV5-1 NA NA CASSLEVTVAYNEQFF TGCGCCAGCAGCTTGGAGGTGACAGTAGCTTACAATGAGCAGTTCTTC